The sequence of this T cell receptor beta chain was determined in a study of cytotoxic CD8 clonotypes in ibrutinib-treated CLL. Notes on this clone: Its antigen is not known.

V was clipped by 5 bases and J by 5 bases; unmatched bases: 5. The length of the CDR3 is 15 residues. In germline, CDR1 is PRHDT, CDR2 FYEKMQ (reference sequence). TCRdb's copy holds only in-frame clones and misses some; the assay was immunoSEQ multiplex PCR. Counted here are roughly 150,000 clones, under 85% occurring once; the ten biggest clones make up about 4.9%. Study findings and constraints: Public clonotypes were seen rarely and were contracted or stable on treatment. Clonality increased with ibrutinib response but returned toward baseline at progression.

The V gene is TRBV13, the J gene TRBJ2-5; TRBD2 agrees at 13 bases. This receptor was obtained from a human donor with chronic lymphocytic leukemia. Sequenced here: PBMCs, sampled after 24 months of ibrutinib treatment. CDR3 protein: CASSLTSGRAETQYF. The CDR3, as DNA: TGTGCCAGCAGCCTAACTAGCGGGAGGGCCGAGACCCAGTACTTC.